The clone carrying this TCR beta chain was observed at least ten times. Molecular barcoded adaptors covering alpha/delta and beta/gamma chains were used on about 0.4 ug RNA. Using its own MiXCR run on the reads, TCRdb lists one record per CDR3 protein. The repertoire consists of about 19,000 distinct CDR3 sequences, with about 20% occurring once and the leading ten covering less than 25%. This sample was taken from a study of read filtering for tumor transcriptome and immune sequencing. Study context: Per sample, TCR-region reads ranged about 3.5 to 11 million by IR-seq, roughly 85 to 1,400 by RNA-seq.

V dropped 0 bases and J dropped 7 bases, with 12 bases sitting between them. CDR3 length equals 14 residues. Looked up from germline, CDR1 is SGHDN and CDR2 is FVKESK. The gene calls are TRBV14 and TRBJ1-1; TRBD1 is a possible D gene (5 bases). The receptor was derived from a donor older than 35 with multiple myeloma. Sequences were obtained from a population of CD138-negative cells sorted from bone marrow. The CDR3 nucleotides read TGTGCCAGCAGCCAAGATGGCGGGACGGTTGAAGCTTTCTTT. Translation gives CASSQDGGTVEAFF.